The 23 T cell receptor beta chains given below trace back to one sample, sequenced in a study of OX40 agonist ivuxolimab in advanced cancers. Using immunoSEQ multiplex PCR, the repertoire was profiled, and TCRdb retains in-frame clones only, with some absent. Of around 14,000 clones listed, more than 65% are singletons. The sequenced sample was CD4+ or CD8+ T cells sorted from blood, obtained in a trial of the OX40 agonist ivuxolimab. These TCRs come from an adult with an advanced solid tumor such as melanoma, head and neck, liver or kidney cancer.

V gene TRBV7-9 combines with J gene TRBJ2-7; D is unclear. The germline gives CDR1 SEHNR, CDR2 FQNEAQ (reference sequence). There are 14 residues in the CDR3. V was trimmed by 7 bases and J by 4 bases, leaving 17 bases between them. The CDR3 reads CASTVSEVPYEQYF. In DNA, the CDR3 is TGTGCCAGCACCGTGAGCGAAGTCCCTTACGAGCAGTACTTC.

The chain joins TRBV2 to TRBJ1-1, with D unclear. Germline loops: CDR1 SNHLY, CDR2 FYNNEI. There are 11 residues in the CDR3. Trimming took off 7 bases at V and 8 bases at J, with 11 bases between the two ends. The CDR3 nucleotides are TGTGCCAGCATTCGGCCGGCCGAAGCTTTCTTT. Protein product: CASIRPAEAFF.

The V gene is TRBV7-9, the J gene TRBJ2-1; D gene unclear. CDR3 length: 14 residues. Germline V gives CDR1 SEHNR, CDR2 FQNEAQ (reference sequence). Trimming took 5 bases from V and 0 from J, leaving 8 bases between them. CDR3 protein: CASSPWDSYNEQFF. The CDR3 DNA sequence: TGTGCCAGCAGCCCGTGGGACTCCTACAATGAGCAGTTCTTC.

The chain links TRBV9 to TRBJ2-6, with D hard to call. Germline CDR1 and CDR2: SGDLS and YYNGEE. V lost 0 bases to trimming and J lost 0 bases, with 7 bases between them. The CDR3 sequence is 16 residues long. The CDR3 region is CASSVDRASGANVLTF. In DNA, the CDR3 is TGTGCCAGCAGCGTAGACCGGGCCTCTGGGGCCAACGTCCTGACTTTC.

CDR3 sequence reads: CASSFRVAYEQYF. CDR3 sequence (DNA): TGTGCCAGCAGCTTTCGGGTCGCCTACGAGCAGTACTTC. The chain uses TRBV11-2 and TRBJ2-7; D is undetermined. Germline V CDR1 and CDR2: SGHAT, FQNNGV. V shed 3 bases and J shed 2 bases, with 8 bases lying between them. The CDR3 has 13 amino acids.

The V call is TRBV7-9, the J call TRBJ2-7; D perhaps matches TRBD1 (6 bases). The CDR3 extends over 13 amino acids. Per germline, CDR1 SEHNR and CDR2 FQNEAQ (reference sequence). V lost 3 bases, J lost 5 bases, and 11 bases lay in between. CDR3 sequence: CASSFPGDHEQYF. As DNA, the CDR3 is TGTGCCAGCAGCTTCCCAGGGGATCACGAGCAGTACTTC. Based on the CDR3 plus reference TRBV7-9 and TRBJ2-7, the full variable domain is DTGVSQNPRHKITKRGQNVTFRCDPISEHNRLYWYRQTLGQGPEFLTYFQNEAQLEKSRLLSDRFSAERPKGSFSTLEIQRTEQGDSAMYLCASSFPGDHEQYFGPGTRLTVT.

The V gene is TRBV5-1, the J gene TRBJ2-1; 7 bases match TRBD1. In germline, CDR1 is SGHRS, CDR2 YFSETQ. The V segment lost 4 bases and the J segment 1 base; nucleotides outside the gene matches: 2. The CDR3 extends over 14 amino acids. CDR3 loop: CASSATGSYNEQFF. CDR3 DNA: TGCGCCAGCAGCGCGACAGGGTCCTACAATGAGCAGTTCTTC.

The chain links TRBV29-1 to TRBJ2-1; D may be TRBD2 (5 bases). Germline assignment: CDR1 SQVTM and CDR2 ANQGSEA. V was clipped by 6 bases and J by 12 bases, with 15 bases between them. The CDR3 totals 11 residues. The CDR3 region has the DNA TGCAGCGTCCTAAGGACCGAGGGGCAGTTCTTC. This sequence encodes CSVLRTEGQFF.

The CDR3 region is CASSRGTDTQYF. The CDR3 coding sequence is TGTGCCAGCAGCCGGGGGACAGATACGCAGTATTTT. The V and J genes are TRBV9 and TRBJ2-3; perhaps TRBD2 as D (6 bases). Trimming removed 4 bases from V and 3 bases from J, with 6 bases in between. The CDR3 length is 12 residues. Germline-derived CDR1 and CDR2 are SGDLS and YYNGEE.

The chain couples TRBV18 to TRBJ2-1, with D tentatively TRBD1 (5 bases). The V gene's germline CDR1 is KGHSH and CDR2 LQKENI. The CDR3 runs 16 residues. The V end lost 3 bases, the J end lost 0 bases, and 12 bases lay between the germline ends. The CDR3 spells CASSPDNPSSYNEQFF. The CDR3 DNA sequence: TGTGCCAGCTCACCGGACAATCCCAGCTCCTACAATGAGCAGTTCTTC.

The rearrangement uses TRBV6-6 and TRBJ2-7, with a possible D match to TRBD1 (5 bases). From germline, CDR1 is MNHNY and CDR2 SVGAGI (reference sequence). Trimming took 6 bases from V and 0 from J, leaving 12 bases between them. The CDR3 sequence is 14 residues long. This chain's CDR3 is CASSQGPGSYEQYF. In nucleotides, the CDR3 is TGTGCCAGCAGCCAGGGCCCGGGCTCCTACGAGCAGTACTTC.

The chain carries TRBV4-1 and TRBJ2-1; TRBD2 matches at 9 bases. This CDR3 is 17 amino acids long. Germline assignment: CDR1 MGHRA and CDR2 YSYEKL. After removal of 0 bases from V and 6 bases from J, the junction contained 9 bases not matched to a gene. The CDR3 DNA reads as TGCGCCAGCAGCCAAGATCGAAGCGGGAGGATAGGCAATGAGCAGTTCTTC. Translated, it gives CASSQDRSGRIGNEQFF.

V gene TRBV19 combines with J gene TRBJ1-5; D is undetermined. Germline V lookup: CDR1 LNHDA, CDR2 SQIVND (reference sequence). The V and J ends lost 8 bases and 5 bases respectively, with 19 bases between them. The CDR3 is 15 residues long. The CDR3 here is CASGIWVLADQPQHF. DNA of the CDR3: TGTGCCAGTGGCATTTGGGTGTTAGCGGATCAGCCCCAGCATTTT. Based on the CDR3 plus reference TRBV19 and TRBJ1-5, the full variable domain is DGGITQSPKYLFRKEGQNVTLSCEQNLNHDAMYWYRQDPGQGLRLIYYSQIVNDFQKGDIAEGYSVSREKKESFPLTVTSAQKNPTAFYLCASGIWVLADQPQHFGDGTRLSIL.

The chain is built from TRBV4-1 and TRBJ2-1, with D perhaps assigned TRBD1 or TRBD2 (5 bases each). The CDR3 sequence is 14 residues long. Germline-derived CDR1 and CDR2 are MGHRA and YSYEKL. Trimming took off 6 bases at V and 5 bases at J, with 14 bases between the two ends. The CDR3 loop is CASSRGTDDNEQFF. The CDR3, as DNA: TGCGCCAGCAGTCGAGGGACGGATGACAATGAGCAGTTCTTC.

The chain employs TRBV27 and TRBJ2-1; perhaps TRBD1 as D (5 bases). CDR3 length equals 18 residues. Between the trimmed V and J ends, which lost 0 bases and 7 bases, there was a span of 22 bases. Per the germline V gene, CDR1 is MNHEY and CDR2 is SMNVEV (reference sequence). In DNA form, the CDR3 reads TGTGCCAGCAGTTTATCGGCTCCAGGGTGGGCGTTACAAAATGAGCAGTTCTTC. Translating gives CASSLSAPGWALQNEQFF.

This sequence joins TRBV5-6 and TRBJ2-7; D is perhaps TRBD1 (5 bases). This CDR3 comprises 13 residues. V was clipped by 0 bases and J by 4 bases, with 8 bases between them. CDR1 and CDR2 (germline): SGHDT, YYEEEE. This CDR3 is CASSLGREYEQYF. Here the CDR3 DNA reads TGTGCCAGCAGCTTGGGCAGGGAATACGAGCAGTACTTC.

The CDR3 nucleotides are TGTGCCAGCAGCCTGGCCCGGGGGCCCCAAGAGACCCAGTACTTC. It translates to CASSLARGPQETQYF. This chain connects TRBV7-9 to TRBJ2-5; D may correspond to TRBD1 or TRBD2 (6 bases each). V lost 5 bases and J lost 1, with 14 bases in between. The CDR3 is 15 amino acids. CDR1 is SEHNR, CDR2 FQNEAQ, per germline (reference sequence).

This chain uses TRBV29-1 with TRBJ2-7; 10 bases match TRBD1. V lost 4 bases and J lost 4; bases outside the gene matches: 13. Germline V gene lookup returns CDR1 SQVTM and CDR2 ANQGSEA. The CDR3 runs to 16 residues. In DNA form, the CDR3 reads TGCAGCGTTGGTCGTCATAGGGGACAGGGGAAATACGAGCAGTACTTC. Translation: CSVGRHRGQGKYEQYF.

By proportion, this clone is medium-sized. The V gene is TRBV9, the J gene TRBJ1-2, with D perhaps matching TRBD1 (5 bases). The germline V gene has CDR1 SGDLS and CDR2 YYNGEE. The CDR3 consists of 14 residues. V was trimmed by 2 bases and J by 14 bases, leaving 22 bases between them. The CDR3 DNA is TGTGCCAGCAGCGTCTCAACCTCGGGACCGCTGATTACCTTC. As protein: CASSVSTSGPLITF. The whole variable domain, filled in from reference TRBV9 and TRBJ1-2, reads DSGVTQTPKHLITATGQRVTLRCSPRSGDLSVYWYQQSLDQGLQFLIQYYNGEERAKGNILERFSAQQFPDLHSELNLSSLELGDSALYFCASSVSTSGPLITFGSGTRLTVV.

The V gene is TRBV7-6, the J gene TRBJ2-7; 13 bases align to TRBD2. The V segment lost 5 bases and the J segment 6 bases; nucleotides outside the gene matches: 4. CDR3 size: 14 residues. Per germline, CDR1 SGHVS and CDR2 FNYEAQ. In DNA, the CDR3 is TGTGCCAGCAGCCGGACTAGCGGGAGCTCCGAGCAGTACTTC. It specifies CASSRTSGSSEQYF.

This clone has just a few counts. CDR3 coding DNA: TGTGCCAGCAGTTGGGGAACGAACACTGAAGCTTTCTTT. Amino acids: CASSWGTNTEAFF. The gene calls are TRBV2 and TRBJ1-1; the D is unclear. Trimming took 5 bases from V and 1 from J, leaving 8 bases between them. Germline CDR1 SNHLY, CDR2 FYNNEI. This CDR3 comprises 13 residues.

V usage is TRBV7-6 and J usage is TRBJ2-7; weak D call: TRBD1 (5 bases). In germline, CDR1 is SGHVS, CDR2 FNYEAQ. CDR3 length equals 14 residues. Trimming pared 1 base from V and 6 bases from J, leaving 13 bases between. As DNA, the CDR3 is TGTGCCAGCAGCTTAGGGTCCCCTAGGGGCGAGCAGTACTTC. This translates into CASSLGSPRGEQYF.

This chain joins TRBV29-1 and TRBJ2-7; possibly TRBD2 for D (7 bases). Trimming left V 6 bases short and J 3 bases short, with 21 bases between. Per the germline V gene, CDR1 is SQVTM and CDR2 is ANQGSEA. CDR3 length: 15 residues. The CDR3 here is CSVRGAEDRHYEQYF. The DNA of the CDR3 is TGCAGCGTCCGGGGGGCGGAGGACAGACACTACGAGCAGTACTTC.